This T cell receptor (beta chain) is from a study of blood T cells in healthy people across ages. Germline V CDR1 and CDR2: SSHAT, FNYEAQ (reference sequence). This CDR3 is 15 amino acids long. With a J-beta primer mix and a sample-barcoded 5' primer, a second PCR ran about 7 to 12 cycles. TCRdb processed the 5' RACE reads anew with MiXCR; each CDR3 protein has one entry. This sample yields some 890,000 distinct CDR3 sequences, of which around 29% are seen a single time; roughly 10% belongs to the top ten. Concerning this clonotype itself: One base away lies a much larger clone, so this may be a sequencing read error.

This same sample was also taken into another study, of T cells of mothers and their children.

The sample taken for sequencing was blood. V gene TRBV7-7 combines with J gene TRBJ2-5; TRBD1 aligns across 9 bases. The J call may be wrong; the DNA end is better matched by TRBJ2-1. This clonotype originated in a woman aged 40 to 50 in good health. CDR3 sequence (DNA): TGTGCTAGCAGCTTAGTAGGGACAGGGAAAGAGACCCAGTTCTTC. It encodes CASSLVGTGKETQFF.